A single sample gave rise to the 14 T cell receptor beta chains below, sequenced in a study of post-analysis software for immune sequencing data. Every TCR beta cDNA library bore unique molecular identifiers. TCRdb re-derived calls from the PCR reads in MiXCR, one entry per CDR3 protein. Here the sample spans some 160,000 distinct CDR3 sequences, about 34% being singletons. The starting material was blood, obtained after autologous hematopoietic stem cell transplantation. These receptors originate from a girl aged 5-17 years with multiple sclerosis.

This clonotype has just one count. The V and J genes are TRBV27 and TRBJ1-6; D not resolved. The CDR3 is 14 amino acids. Trimming took off 6 bases at V and 9 bases at J, with 15 bases between the two ends. The germline V gene encodes CDR1 MNHEY and CDR2 SMNVEV (reference sequence). Here the CDR3 reads CASRGVGKASPLHF. The DNA of the CDR3 is TGTGCCAGCAGGGGTGTAGGGAAAGCTTCACCCCTCCACTTT.

The genes are TRBV7-3 and TRBJ2-2; D uncertain. The V gene lost 6 bases and the J gene lost 7 bases, with 6 bases spanning the gap. Germline values: CDR1 SGHTA, CDR2 FQGTGA. The CDR3 is 11 amino acids. Here the CDR3 DNA reads TGTGCCAGCAGGCAAGGCGGGGAGCTGTTTTTT. Its protein product is CASRQGGELFF.

This clonotype came up a few times. The chain couples TRBV29-1 to TRBJ2-4; D is possibly TRBD1 (6 bases). CDR1 SQVTM and CDR2 ANQGSEA come from the germline V gene. The V and J ends lost 4 bases and 7 bases respectively, with 17 bases between them. This CDR3 is 14 amino acids long. The CDR3, as DNA: TGCAGCGTTGCCCTCGGACAGTTTAGGAACATTCAGTACTTC. Protein product: CSVALGQFRNIQYF.

Only a few counts were recorded for this clonotype. The chain employs TRBV7-8 and TRBJ1-2; D is possibly TRBD1 (6 bases). V dropped 5 bases and J dropped 4 bases, with 14 bases sitting between them. Germline values: CDR1 SGHVS, CDR2 FQNEAQ. This CDR3 is built from 14 residues. The DNA for the CDR3 is TGTGCCAGCAGCCCCACCCGGACAGCCTATGGCTACACCTTC. Its translation: CASSPTRTAYGYTF. Based on the CDR3 plus reference TRBV7-8 and TRBJ1-2, the full variable domain is GAGVSQSPRYKVAKRGQDVALRCDPISGHVSLFWYQQALGQGPEFLTYFQNEAQLDKSGLPSDRFFAERPEGSVSTLKIQRTQQEDSAVYLCASSPTRTAYGYTFGSGTRLTVV.

On this clonotype: A junction boundary mismatches the germline segment, possibly from a read error. The rearrangement uses TRBV4-3 and TRBJ2-1; D remains ambiguous. Germline V gene data show CDR1 as LGHNA and CDR2 as YSLEER. The CDR3 is 13 amino acids. CDR3 nucleotide sequence: TGCGCCGGCAGCTGGCGCCTTGACAATGAGCAGTTCTTC. It encodes CAGSWRLDNEQFF.

This chain joins TRBV12-3 or TRBV12-4 and TRBJ1-4, with D uncertain. The CDR3 contains 13 residues. V was pared by 8 bases and J by 7 bases, with 14 bases between. For the CDR3, the DNA is TGTGCCAGCGGGATGGTGGAAGCTGAAAAACTGTTTTTT. This codes for CASGMVEAEKLFF.

The chain combines TRBV10-2 with TRBJ1-5, with TRBD1 as a possible D gene (5 bases). CDR1 and CDR2 (germline): WSHSY, SAAADI. This CDR3 is 14 amino acids long. With 7 bases removed from V and 4 bases from J, the gap between germline ends came to 14 bases. The CDR3 DNA reads as TGCGCCAGCACCCCGGCGGGGGGGAATCAGCCCCAGCATTTT. The encoded protein is CASTPAGGNQPQHF.

The V and J genes are TRBV10-3 and TRBJ2-7, with 9 nucleotides matching TRBD2. V was clipped by 8 bases and J by 6 bases; unmatched bases: 8. The germline gives CDR1 ENHRY, CDR2 SYGVKD. The CDR3 has 13 residues. CDR3 nucleotide sequence: TGTGCCATCGCGGGAGGGGTAGTCGGCGAGCAGTACTTC. Its protein product is CAIAGGVVGEQYF.

This chain links TRBV5-1 with TRBJ2-1; 8 nucleotides match TRBD1. The V and J ends lost 1 base and 8 bases, in that order; junction bases with no gene match: 2. Germline lookup yields CDR1 SGHRS and CDR2 YFSETQ. The CDR3 covers 13 residues. CDR3 in amino acids: CASSLRTGYEQFF. The CDR3 nucleotides read TGCGCCAGCAGCTTGAGGACAGGGTATGAGCAGTTCTTC.

This clonotype was seen repeatedly, ten times or more. V and J are TRBV12-3 or TRBV12-4 and TRBJ2-7; D gene uncertain. CDR3 length: 12 amino acids. Deletions cut 10 bases from V and 3 bases from J, with 13 bases between. DNA of the CDR3: TGTGCCACTTCCGATAACCTCTACGAGCAGTACTTC. This encodes CATSDNLYEQYF.

This chain joins TRBV4-2 and TRBJ2-3; TRBD2 is a possible D gene (6 bases). The CDR3 spans 16 residues. Trimming left V 1 base short and J 6 bases short, with 17 bases between. Germline V gene lookup returns CDR1 LGHNA and CDR2 YNFKEQ. The CDR3 spells CASSQGPLAIADTQYF. Here the CDR3 DNA reads TGTGCCAGCAGCCAAGGACCCCTAGCGATCGCGGATACGCAGTATTTT.

V is TRBV20-1 and J is TRBJ2-5; 7 nucleotides line up with TRBD2. CDR1 and CDR2 from the germline V gene are DFQATT and SNEGSKA (reference sequence). The V segment lost 0 bases and the J segment 6 bases; nucleotides outside the gene matches: 16. CDR3 length equals 17 residues. This CDR3 reads CSARELGFGGSGKTQYF. The CDR3 DNA follows: TGCAGTGCTAGAGAACTGGGGTTCGGCGGGAGTGGAAAGACCCAGTACTTC.

This clonotype has at least ten counts. CDR3 sequence (DNA): TGTGCCAGCACCCTGACAAGCCTGCGGGTCGAGCAGTACTTC. Translation: CASTLTSLRVEQYF. The rearrangement uses TRBV28 and TRBJ2-7, with a tentative D call TRBD2 (5 bases). The V end lost 7 bases, the J end lost 6 bases, and 19 bases lay between the germline ends. CDR1 is MDHEN and CDR2 is SYDVKM in the germline V gene. The CDR3 sequence is 14 residues long. The variable domain in full, completed from reference TRBV28 and TRBJ2-7, reads DVKVTQSSRYLVKRTGEKVFLECVQDMDHENMFWYRQDPGLGLRLIYFSYDVKMKEKGDIPEGYSVSREKKERFSLILESASTNQTSMYLCASTLTSLRVEQYFGPGTRLTVT.

The J gene is TRBJ1-2, the V gene TRBV21-1. TRBV21-1 is classified as a pseudogene. The CDR3 loop spans 12 amino acids. The DNA of the CDR3 is TGTGCCAGCAGCAAAGGACATTATGGCTACACCTTC. Translating it yields CASSKGHYGYTF.